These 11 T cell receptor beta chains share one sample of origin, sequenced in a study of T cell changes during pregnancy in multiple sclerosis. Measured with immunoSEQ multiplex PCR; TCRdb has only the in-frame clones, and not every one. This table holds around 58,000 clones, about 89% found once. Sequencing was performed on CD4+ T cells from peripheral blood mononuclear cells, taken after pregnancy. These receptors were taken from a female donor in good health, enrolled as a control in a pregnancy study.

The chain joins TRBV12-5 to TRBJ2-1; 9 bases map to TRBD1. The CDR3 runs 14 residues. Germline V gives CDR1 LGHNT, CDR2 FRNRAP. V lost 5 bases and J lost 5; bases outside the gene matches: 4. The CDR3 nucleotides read TGTGCTAGTGGTCCCGGACAGGGGCACAATGAGCAGTTCTTC. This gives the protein CASGPGQGHNEQFF.

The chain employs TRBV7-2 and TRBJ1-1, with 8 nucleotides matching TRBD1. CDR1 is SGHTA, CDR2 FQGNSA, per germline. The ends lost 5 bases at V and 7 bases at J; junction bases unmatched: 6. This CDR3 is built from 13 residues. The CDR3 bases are TGTGCCAGCAGCCCTCCAGGGGGCAATGAAGCTTTCTTT. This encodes CASSPPGGNEAFF.

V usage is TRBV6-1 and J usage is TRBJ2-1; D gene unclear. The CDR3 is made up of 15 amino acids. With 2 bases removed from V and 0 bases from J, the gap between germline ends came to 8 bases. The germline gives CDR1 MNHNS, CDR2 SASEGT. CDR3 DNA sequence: TGTGCCAGCAGTGAATTTGTGAGCTCCTACAATGAGCAGTTCTTC. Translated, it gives CASSEFVSSYNEQFF.

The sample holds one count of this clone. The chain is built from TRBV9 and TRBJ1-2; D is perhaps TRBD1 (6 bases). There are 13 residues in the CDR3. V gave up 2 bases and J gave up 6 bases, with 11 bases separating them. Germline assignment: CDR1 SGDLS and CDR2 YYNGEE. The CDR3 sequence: CASSVAGVDGYTF. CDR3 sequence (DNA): TGTGCCAGCAGCGTTGCAGGGGTAGATGGCTACACCTTC.

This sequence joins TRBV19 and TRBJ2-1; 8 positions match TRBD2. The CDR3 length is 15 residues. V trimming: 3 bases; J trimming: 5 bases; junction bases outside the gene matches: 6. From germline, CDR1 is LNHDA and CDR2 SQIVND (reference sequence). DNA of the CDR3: TGTGCCAGTAGTATCCGCCGGGGGGGAAACAATGAGCAGTTCTTC. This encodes CASSIRRGGNNEQFF.

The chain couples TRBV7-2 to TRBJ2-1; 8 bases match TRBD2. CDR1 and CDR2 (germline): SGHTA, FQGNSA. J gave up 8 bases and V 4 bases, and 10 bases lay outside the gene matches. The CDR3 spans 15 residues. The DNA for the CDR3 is TGTGCCAGCAGCTGGAATAGCGGGGTTGAACATGAGCAGTTCTTC. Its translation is CASSWNSGVEHEQFF.

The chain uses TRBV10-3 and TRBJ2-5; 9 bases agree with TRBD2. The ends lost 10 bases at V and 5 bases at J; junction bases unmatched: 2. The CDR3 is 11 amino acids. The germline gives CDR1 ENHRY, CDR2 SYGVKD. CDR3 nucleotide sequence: TGTGCCAGCGGACTAGCGGAGACCCAGTACTTC. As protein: CASGLAETQYF.

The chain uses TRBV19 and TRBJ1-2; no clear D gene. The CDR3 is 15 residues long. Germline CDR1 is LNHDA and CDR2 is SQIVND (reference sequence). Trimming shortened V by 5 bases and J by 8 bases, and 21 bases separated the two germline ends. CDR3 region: CASSRLRVPAGGYTF. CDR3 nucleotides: TGTGCCAGTAGTCGCTTACGGGTTCCGGCGGGGGGCTACACCTTC.

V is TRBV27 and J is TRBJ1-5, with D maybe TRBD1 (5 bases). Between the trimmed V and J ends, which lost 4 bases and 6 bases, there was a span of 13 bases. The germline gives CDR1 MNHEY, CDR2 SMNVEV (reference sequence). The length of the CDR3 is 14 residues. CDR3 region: CASSSPGGFQPQHF. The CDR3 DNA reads TGTGCCAGCAGTTCCCCGGGGGGGTTTCAGCCCCAGCATTTT.

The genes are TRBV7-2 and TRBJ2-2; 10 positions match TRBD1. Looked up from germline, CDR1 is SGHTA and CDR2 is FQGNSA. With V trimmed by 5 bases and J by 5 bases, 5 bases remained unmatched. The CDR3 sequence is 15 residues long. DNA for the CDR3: TGTGCCAGCAGCCCTCGGACAGGGGGGACCGGGGAGCTGTTTTTT. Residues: CASSPRTGGTGELFF.

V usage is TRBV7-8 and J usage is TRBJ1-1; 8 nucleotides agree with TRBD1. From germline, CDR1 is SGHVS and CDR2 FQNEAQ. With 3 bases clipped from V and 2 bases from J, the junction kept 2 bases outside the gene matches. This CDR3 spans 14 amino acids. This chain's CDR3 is CASSFGTGNTEAFF. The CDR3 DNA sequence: TGTGCCAGCAGCTTCGGGACAGGAAACACTGAAGCTTTCTTT.